The subject of this entry is one TCR beta chain. Assay: immunoSEQ multiplex PCR; the TCRdb copy retains only in-frame clones and omits some. The profile shows just under 65,000 clones, about 74% of them singletons. The data derive from a study of T cells in tumors after PD-1 blockade. Germline CDR1 MNHEY, CDR2 SVGAGI. V dropped 2 bases and J dropped 4 bases, with 12 bases sitting between them. This CDR3 is built from 15 residues. Here the sequenced sample was PBMCs, taken after anti-PD-1 treatment. The clonotype comes from a human donor with basal cell carcinoma. V usage is TRBV6-5 and J usage is TRBJ1-3; TRBD1 is a possible D gene (6 bases). DNA for the CDR3: TGTGCCAGCAGTTACGGCTGGGGGCCCGGAAACACCATATATTTT. This codes for CASSYGWGPGNTIYF.